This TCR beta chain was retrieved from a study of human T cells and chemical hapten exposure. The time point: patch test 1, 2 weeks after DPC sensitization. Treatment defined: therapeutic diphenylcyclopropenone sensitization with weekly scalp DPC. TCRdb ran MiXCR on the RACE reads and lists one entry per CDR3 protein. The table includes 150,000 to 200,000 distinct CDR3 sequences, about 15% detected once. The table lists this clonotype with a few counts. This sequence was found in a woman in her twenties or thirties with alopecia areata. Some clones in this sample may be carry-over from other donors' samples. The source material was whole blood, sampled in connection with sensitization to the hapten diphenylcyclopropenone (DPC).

The CDR3 protein is CASSPYGTRIISEQFF. In DNA, the CDR3 is TGTGCCAGCAGCCCATACGGGACTAGAATAATAAGTGAGCAGTTCTTC. The chain links TRBV14 to TRBJ2-1; 8 bases align to TRBD2. Trimming removed 4 bases from V and 9 bases from J; junction bases left unmatched: 14. The CDR3 extends over 16 amino acids. Germline assignment: CDR1 SGHDN and CDR2 FVKESK.